The rows below give T cell receptor beta chains drawn from one sample of a study of T cell repertoires in cytomegalovirus infection. MiXCR was run by TCRdb on the reads, yielding one entry per CDR3 protein. The table includes approximately 310,000 distinct CDR3 sequences, 20% to 25% detected once. No antigen has been identified for these receptors. The specimen comprised cultured PBMCs, sampled from culture after CMV antigen stimulation. Receptor source: a human donor in good health (CMV status not recorded). Some clones in this sample may be carry-over from other donors' samples. The CDR3 runs from the conserved cysteine through the conserved F or W. Fields, in order: V gene, D gene, clone size, J gene, CDR3 DNA, CDR3 protein. The D gene is left open where the match is weak. Size is stated for part of the rows, as once, few or many counts, or as a class when the clone is expanded.

>TRBV9|.|.|TRBJ1-3
TGTGCCAGCAGCGCCTCTAATTCTGGAAACACCATATATTTT
CASSASNSGNTIYF
>TRBV7-3|.|many|TRBJ2-2
TGTGCCAGCAGCTTAGTCACCGGGGAGCTGTTTTTT
CASSLVTGELFF
>TRBV12-3/TRBV12-4|.|.|TRBJ1-5
TGTGCCAGCAGTTTAGGACGGCCCCAGCATTTT
CASSLGRPQHF
>TRBV7-7|TRBD2|.|TRBJ2-3
TGTGCTAGCAGCAAAAATAGCGGGAGGGGCACAGATACGCAGTATTTT
CASSKNSGRGTDTQYF
>TRBV11-3|TRBD2|many|TRBJ2-1
TGTGCCAGCAGCTTAGGGCTAGCGGGAGGGCCCGATGAGCAGTTCTTC
CASSLGLAGGPDEQFF
>TRBV27|.|.|TRBJ2-2
TGTGCCAGCAGCCTGTCCAGGGGAATAGGCACCGGGGAGCTGTTTTTT
CASSLSRGIGTGELFF
>TRBV19|TRBD2|.|TRBJ2-3
TGTGCCAGTACCCTAGGGACTAGCGGCACAGATACGCAGTATTTT
CASTLGTSGTDTQYF
>TRBV19|.|.|TRBJ1-2
TGTGCCAGTAGTATGGCAGGCTATGGCTACACCTTC
CASSMAGYGYTF
>TRBV19|TRBD1|.|TRBJ1-3
TGTGCCAGTAGTAACAGGGGAAGCGGAAACACCATATATTTT
CASSNRGSGNTIYF
>TRBV5-1|.|few|TRBJ2-2
TGCGCCAGCAGCTTGGCGGTCCGAGAGGAGCTGTTTTTT
CASSLAVREELFF
>TRBV7-8|.|.|TRBJ1-5
TGTGCCAGCAGCTTAGGGACGGAGGATGGCAATCAGCCCCAGCATTTT
CASSLGTEDGNQPQHF
>TRBV12-3/TRBV12-4|TRBD2|.|TRBJ2-5
TGTGCCAGCAGTCTCGGGACTAGGGTTCAAGAGACCCAGTACTTC
CASSLGTRVQETQYF
>TRBV29-1|.|.|TRBJ2-3
TGCAGCGTTGAAGGGACAGCCCAGGAGGAAGATACGCAGTATTTT
CSVEGTAQEEDTQYF
>TRBV12-3/TRBV12-4|.|many|TRBJ1-1
TGTGCCAGCAGCTTAGCGGGGAACACTGAAGCTTTCTTT
CASSLAGNTEAFF
>TRBV7-6|.|many|TRBJ2-3
TGTGCCAGCAGCTCGCCAGGGGAGCGTGGGGGCACAGATACGCAGTATTTT
CASSSPGERGGTDTQYF
>TRBV7-2|.|many|TRBJ2-7
TGTGCCAGCAGCCCCATGATTTCCGGATTCGGTGAGCAGTACTTC
CASSPMISGFGEQYF
>TRBV6-2/TRBV6-3|.|many|TRBJ2-7
TGTGCCAGCAGTTTTCAGGACTACGAGCAGTACTTC
CASSFQDYEQYF